The subject of this entry is one T cell receptor (beta chain). This sample stems from a study of cytomegalovirus exposure and HLA in healthy donors. Across the study: From donors who were HLA-typed, an early data release held 70 million to 90 million unique TCRs.

PCR primers comprised 60 Vbeta and 13 Jbeta primers. Some clones are missing from TCRdb's copy, which holds only in-frame ones; the method was immunoSEQ multiplex PCR. The sample yields fewer than 150,000 clones, 67% seen once. This CDR3 spans 14 amino acids. Trimming stripped 3 bases from V and 0 bases from J, with 9 bases between. CDR1 is GTSNPN and CDR2 is SVGIG in the germline V gene (reference sequence). The source of this sequence is a man between 18 and 29 years old in good health and CMV-seropositive. The chain links TRBV30 to TRBJ1-5, with D uncertain. Material: PBMCs. CDR3 residues: CAWSAGLSNQPQHF. The CDR3 bases are TGTGCCTGGAGCGCAGGCCTTAGCAATCAGCCCCAGCATTTT.